These 15 T cell receptor beta chains share one sample of origin, sequenced in a study of blood T cells in healthy people across ages. For the second PCR, which ran for roughly 7 to 11 cycles, a sample-barcoded 5' primer and a J-beta primer mix were used. TCRdb ran MiXCR on the 5' RACE reads and lists one entry per CDR3 protein. The table lists 1,500,000 or so distinct CDR3 sequences, 55% to 75% of them singletons. The sequenced sample was blood. The receptors were sampled from a man in his late teens or twenties in good health.

The chain combines TRBV3-1 with TRBJ2-7; TRBD1 might be the D (6 bases). Germline V gene sequence: CDR1 LGHDT, CDR2 YNNKEL (reference sequence). The CDR3 has 13 residues. The V gene lost 11 bases and the J gene lost 5 bases, with 19 bases spanning the gap. CDR3 DNA: TGTGCCTGCCGTGGGCAGGGGTCCCACGAGCAGTACTTC. Translating gives CACRGQGSHEQYF.

This clonotype was counted a few times. The chain combines TRBV15 with TRBJ2-7; TRBD2 matches 11 bases. V lost 0 bases to trimming and J lost 4 bases; unmatched junction nucleotides: 2. In germline, CDR1 is LNHNV, CDR2 YYDKDF (reference sequence). The CDR3 spans 15 residues. The CDR3 sequence is CATSREASGRYEQYF. The CDR3 coding sequence is TGTGCCACCAGCAGAGAAGCTAGCGGGAGGTACGAGCAGTACTTC.

This clonotype is a singleton in its sample. The J gene is TRBJ2-7, the V gene TRBV4-2; TRBD1 matches at 7 bases. The germline V gene has CDR1 LGHNA and CDR2 YNFKEQ. After removal of 5 bases from V and 3 bases from J, the junction contained 10 bases not matched to a gene. The CDR3 is made up of 15 amino acids. Here the CDR3 DNA reads TGTGCCAGCAGCGTACCGGGACAGAGGGGCTACGAGCAGTACTTC. As protein: CASSVPGQRGYEQYF.

Only a few counts were recorded for this clonotype. This chain uses TRBV20-1 with TRBJ2-7; either TRBD1 or TRBD2 may fit D (5 bases each). V was trimmed by 6 bases and J by 3 bases, leaving 9 bases between them. The CDR3 is 11 residues long. Germline V gene data show CDR1 as DFQATT and CDR2 as SNEGSKA (reference sequence). Here the CDR3 reads CSAGPDYEQYF. CDR3 nucleotides: TGCAGTGCGGGACCCGACTACGAGCAGTACTTC.

CDR3 protein: CASRTSGPGGDIQYF. In DNA form, the CDR3 reads TGTGCCAGCAGGACTAGCGGCCCTGGAGGGGACATTCAGTACTTC. The chain joins TRBV12-3 or TRBV12-4 to TRBJ2-4; TRBD2 matches at 9 bases. J was trimmed by 8 bases and V by 6 bases; bases with no gene match: 11. The CDR3 consists of 15 residues.

This chain joins TRBV11-2 and TRBJ2-4; 7 bases are a match to TRBD2. The CDR3 extends over 14 amino acids. Germline lookup yields CDR1 SGHAT and CDR2 FQNNGV. Losses at the gene ends were 5 bases for V and 8 bases for J; bases not matched to a gene: 9. CDR3 DNA: TGTGCCAGCAGCCGGAGGGCGGGGGTGGACATTCAGTACTTC. It encodes CASSRRAGVDIQYF.

This clonotype appeared a few times. The rearrangement links TRBV5-1 to TRBJ2-2; D is undetermined. Germline CDR1 is SGHRS and CDR2 is YFSETQ. The CDR3 has 14 amino acids. V lost 0 bases and J 0 bases, leaving 3 bases between the germline ends. The CDR3: CASSLETNTGELFF. The CDR3 coding sequence is TGCGCCAGCAGCTTGGAGACGAACACCGGGGAGCTGTTTTTT.

This chain connects TRBV4-2 to TRBJ2-1; TRBD2 matches 8 bases. CDR3 length equals 15 residues. Trimming took 2 bases from V and 4 from J; bases not matched to a gene: 4. Germline loops: CDR1 LGHNA, CDR2 YNFKEQ. This CDR3 is CASSQSGSEYNEQFF. CDR3 DNA: TGTGCCAGCAGCCAAAGCGGGAGTGAGTACAATGAGCAGTTCTTC.

CDR3 sequence (DNA): TGTGCCAGCAGCCGTCTGGGACAGCTGTACGAGCAGTACTTC. Amino acid sequence: CASSRLGQLYEQYF. This chain links TRBV6-1 with TRBJ2-7, with TRBD1 matching over 7 bases. Trimming removed 6 bases from V and 4 bases from J; junction bases left unmatched: 9. Germline V gene data show CDR1 as MNHNS and CDR2 as SASEGT. CDR3 length: 14 amino acids.

This clonotype was detected only once. V and J are TRBV14 and TRBJ1-4, with a weak D call TRBD1 (5 bases). Germline V CDR1 and CDR2: SGHDN, FVKESK. The CDR3 runs to 13 residues. Trimming pared 6 bases from V and 8 bases from J, leaving 13 bases between. The CDR3 loop reads CASSPGWSEKLFF. CDR3 in DNA: TGTGCCAGCAGTCCAGGGTGGAGCGAAAAACTGTTTTTT.

The chain combines TRBV7-9 with TRBJ2-5; D gene uncertain. V gave up 2 bases and J gave up 1 base, with 8 bases separating them. The CDR3 length is 14 residues. CDR1 and CDR2 (germline): SEHNR, FQNEAQ (reference sequence). CDR3 bases: TGTGCCAGCAGCTTACAATCAGGCCAAGAGACCCAGTACTTC. Amino acids: CASSLQSGQETQYF.

The CDR3 sequence: CATSRVGLPYGYTF. DNA of the CDR3: TGTGCCACCAGCAGAGTGGGACTACCCTATGGCTACACCTTC. The chain combines TRBV15 with TRBJ1-2, with D possibly TRBD1 on 5 matching bases. CDR1 is LNHNV and CDR2 is YYDKDF in the germline V gene (reference sequence). This CDR3 contains 14 residues. The V end was cut by 1 base, the J end by 4 bases, with 10 bases between.

This clonotype occurred a few times. The genes are TRBV6-1 and TRBJ2-5, with D tentatively TRBD1 or TRBD2 (6 bases each). The CDR3 has 13 amino acids. CDR1 and CDR2 from the germline V gene are MNHNS and SASEGT. Between the trimmed V and J ends, which lost 9 bases and 1 base, there was a span of 12 bases. In DNA form, the CDR3 reads TGTGCCAGTCATCGGGGGCTCCAAGAGACCCAGTACTTC. Protein: CASHRGLQETQYF.

The chain recombines TRBV20-1 with TRBJ2-1; D gene uncertain. The ends were cut back, 3 bases at V and 5 bases at J, with 11 bases in the middle. The CDR3 covers 13 residues. The germline V gene encodes CDR1 DFQATT and CDR2 SNEGSKA (reference sequence). CDR3 protein: CSASGQNNNEQFF. The CDR3 DNA is TGCAGTGCTAGTGGGCAGAATAACAATGAGCAGTTCTTC.

The V call is TRBV12-3 or TRBV12-4, the J call TRBJ2-7; 7 bases match TRBD2. V trimming: 3 bases; J trimming: 3 bases; junction bases outside the gene matches: 5. The CDR3 is 14 residues long. The chain's CDR3 is CASSFQRDYYEQYF. The CDR3 DNA follows: TGTGCCAGCAGTTTCCAGCGGGACTACTACGAGCAGTACTTC.